In this sample, the clone carrying this TCR beta chain turned up a few times. Its antigen remains unidentified. This is likely a read error, given that the CDR3 carries no conserved phenylalanine or tryptophan at its end. The data originate from a study of tumor and adjacent non-tumor tissue in lung cancer. The study, taken as a whole, reports: Higher tumor TCR diversity was associated with shorter survival. In normal lung, the top 100 clones were significantly more dominant than in tumor. Tumor tissue had significantly higher TCR diversity than normal lung.

The CDR3 sequence is 11 residues long. Looked up from germline, CDR1 is SGHDT and CDR2 is YYEEEE. The library came from three nested PCR rounds adapted from ARM-PCR protocols. TCRdb used MiXCR to reprocess the multiplex PCR reads, holding one entry per CDR3 protein. This table has approximately 120,000 distinct CDR3 sequences, about 63% appearing once. This sample's RNA came from whole unsorted tissue. The normal lung tissue was taken more than 3 cm from the tumor edge. The source material was distant non-tumor lung tissue. The V and J genes are TRBV5-6 and TRBJ2-7; D gene uncertain. This clonotype originated in a man in his fifties or sixties with non-small cell lung cancer. Written as DNA, the CDR3 is TGTGTCAGCAGCTCCAACTACGAGCAGTACCTC. Protein: CVSSSNYEQYL.